This entry lists 14 T cell receptor beta chains sequenced from one sample in a study of shared clonotypes between healthy human individuals. Profiled with immunoSEQ multiplex PCR; TCRdb holds only in-frame clones, not every one. The sample lists approximately 110,000 clones, approximately 70% occurring once. Sequenced: memory CD8+ T cells sorted from blood. The subset here: CD45RO+ cells pooled with CCR7-negative TemRA cells. The receptor source for this set is a woman aged 25 to 45 in good health.

The rearrangement links TRBV19 to TRBJ1-3, with 9 bases identical to TRBD1. Trimming cost V 8 bases and J 4 bases; bases outside gene matches: 6. This CDR3 comprises 14 residues. Germline loops: CDR1 LNHDA, CDR2 SQIVND (reference sequence). The CDR3 region is CASDRGSPGNTIYF. The CDR3, as DNA: TGTGCCAGTGACAGGGGGTCTCCAGGAAACACCATATATTTT. Looking up the rest from reference TRBV19 and TRBJ1-3 gives the full variable domain: DGGITQSPKYLFRKEGQNVTLSCEQNLNHDAMYWYRQDPGQGLRLIYYSQIVNDFQKGDIAEGYSVSREKKESFPLTVTSAQKNPTAFYLCASDRGSPGNTIYFGEGSWLTVV.

This rearrangement joins TRBV29-1 to TRBJ1-1; 7 bases align to TRBD1. The CDR3 length is 15 residues. J gave up 2 bases and V 7 bases, and 13 bases lay outside the gene matches. CDR1 and CDR2 from the germline V gene are SQVTM and ANQGSEA. The DNA for the CDR3 is TGCAGCGCAAGAAGTGGTGGGACAGCTAACACTGAAGCTTTCTTT. It specifies CSARSGGTANTEAFF.

The J gene is TRBJ2-7, the V gene TRBV5-1; 10 bases map to TRBD2. Germline V gene sequence: CDR1 SGHRS, CDR2 YFSETQ. This CDR3 has 15 amino acids. V lost 5 bases, J lost 3 bases, and 8 bases stayed unmatched. This CDR3 reads CASRSGTSDVYEQYF. In DNA, the CDR3 is TGCGCCAGCAGATCCGGGACTAGCGACGTCTACGAGCAGTACTTC.

This chain uses TRBV7-9 with TRBJ2-7, with D possibly TRBD2 on 6 matching bases. This CDR3 spans 14 amino acids. Between the trimmed V and J ends, which lost 4 bases and 7 bases, there was a span of 17 bases. Germline V gives CDR1 SEHNR, CDR2 FQNEAQ (reference sequence). CDR3 DNA: TGTGCCAGCAGCTGGCTCCGGGAGTTGGGGGAGCAGTACTTC. Translation: CASSWLRELGEQYF.

This clone was observed a few times. This sequence joins TRBV4-2 and TRBJ1-3; the D is unclear. CDR1 is LGHNA and CDR2 is YNFKEQ in the germline V gene. Deletions cut 1 base from V and 0 bases from J, with 7 bases between. This CDR3 is 15 amino acids long. Written as DNA, the CDR3 is TGTGCCAGCAGCCAAGGACCGAACTCTGGAAACACCATATATTTT. Its translation is CASSQGPNSGNTIYF.

The chain is built from TRBV25-1 and TRBJ2-2; TRBD2 matches at 7 bases. Unmatched junction bases numbered 7, after V lost 1 base and J lost 5 bases. Germline V gene lookup returns CDR1 MGHDK and CDR2 SYGVNS. This CDR3 contains 16 residues. The chain's CDR3 is CASSESQREGTGELFF. CDR3 in DNA: TGTGCCAGCAGTGAATCCCAGCGGGAAGGTACCGGGGAGCTGTTTTTT.

The V and J genes are TRBV6-5 and TRBJ1-1; possible D gene TRBD1, 6 bases. Germline CDR1 is MNHEY and CDR2 is SVGAGI. The CDR3 spans 15 residues. V gave up 10 bases and J gave up 4 bases, with 22 bases separating them. This chain's CDR3 is CATRYLRQAATEAFF. CDR3 DNA: TGTGCCACCCGCTACCTCAGACAGGCGGCCACTGAAGCTTTCTTT.

V gene TRBV5-1 combines with J gene TRBJ1-5, with a possible D match to TRBD1 (5 bases). Per germline, CDR1 SGHRS and CDR2 YFSETQ. The V gene lost 2 bases and the J gene lost 0 bases, with 12 bases spanning the gap. This CDR3 is built from 16 residues. CDR3 residues: CASSFAGVYSNQPQHF. The DNA for the CDR3 is TGCGCCAGCAGCTTTGCGGGGGTCTATAGCAATCAGCCCCAGCATTTT.

This rearrangement joins TRBV4-1 to TRBJ2-7; D ambiguous. The V end was cut by 1 base, the J end by 3 bases, with 7 bases between. This CDR3 comprises 13 residues. In germline, CDR1 is MGHRA, CDR2 YSYEKL. The CDR3 nucleotides are TGCGCCAGCAGCCAAGTTATTTACTACGAGCAGTACTTC. Protein product: CASSQVIYYEQYF.

The chain combines TRBV10-3 with TRBJ2-7; 11 bases line up with TRBD2. CDR1 is ENHRY, CDR2 SYGVKD, per germline. Unmatched junction bases numbered 8, after V lost 1 base and J lost 3 bases. CDR3 length equals 17 residues. In nucleotides, the CDR3 is TGTGCCATCAGTGAGTACATCCCACTAGCGGGAGTCTACGAGCAGTACTTC. It codes for CAISEYIPLAGVYEQYF.

This clone has just a few counts. This rearrangement joins TRBV9 to TRBJ1-2; 8 nucleotides line up with TRBD1. V trimming: 2 bases; J trimming: 8 bases; junction bases outside the gene matches: 8. This CDR3 region has 14 residues. Germline lookup yields CDR1 SGDLS and CDR2 YYNGEE. CDR3 region: CASSVDRVASGYTF. DNA for the CDR3: TGTGCCAGCAGCGTGGACAGGGTGGCGTCCGGCTACACCTTC.

The chain carries TRBV28 and TRBJ2-1; tentative D call: TRBD2 (5 bases). The CDR3 sequence is 15 residues long. Germline CDR1 reads MDHEN; CDR2 reads SYDVKM. V lost 5 bases and J 5 bases, leaving 16 bases between the germline ends. The CDR3 loop is CASSRRIRTDNEQFF. CDR3 coding DNA: TGTGCCAGCAGTAGAAGGATCCGGACTGACAATGAGCAGTTCTTC. Full variable domain (rest looked up from reference TRBV28 and TRBJ2-1): DVKVTQSSRYLVKRTGEKVFLECVQDMDHENMFWYRQDPGLGLRLIYFSYDVKMKEKGDIPEGYSVSREKKERFSLILESASTNQTSMYLCASSRRIRTDNEQFFGPGTRLTVL.

By share of the sample, this clone is medium-sized. This CDR3 is also generated by other DNA sequences in the sample. This chain uses TRBV28 with TRBJ2-2; D possibly corresponds to TRBD2 (5 bases). The CDR3 loop spans 14 amino acids. CDR1 is MDHEN and CDR2 is SYDVKM in the germline V gene. V was cut by 6 bases and J by 4 bases, with 12 bases left in between. CDR3: CASRVTGITGELFF. For the CDR3, the DNA is TGTGCCAGCAGGGTGACGGGGATCACCGGGGAGCTGTTTTTT.

The chain combines TRBV19 with TRBJ2-1; 7 nucleotides agree with TRBD2. The CDR3 has 16 residues. In germline, CDR1 is LNHDA, CDR2 SQIVND (reference sequence). J lost 3 bases, V lost 2 bases, and 7 bases had no gene match. CDR3 protein: CASSIFAGERYNEQFF. The CDR3 nucleotides read TGTGCCAGTAGTATATTCGCGGGAGAGCGCTACAATGAGCAGTTCTTC.